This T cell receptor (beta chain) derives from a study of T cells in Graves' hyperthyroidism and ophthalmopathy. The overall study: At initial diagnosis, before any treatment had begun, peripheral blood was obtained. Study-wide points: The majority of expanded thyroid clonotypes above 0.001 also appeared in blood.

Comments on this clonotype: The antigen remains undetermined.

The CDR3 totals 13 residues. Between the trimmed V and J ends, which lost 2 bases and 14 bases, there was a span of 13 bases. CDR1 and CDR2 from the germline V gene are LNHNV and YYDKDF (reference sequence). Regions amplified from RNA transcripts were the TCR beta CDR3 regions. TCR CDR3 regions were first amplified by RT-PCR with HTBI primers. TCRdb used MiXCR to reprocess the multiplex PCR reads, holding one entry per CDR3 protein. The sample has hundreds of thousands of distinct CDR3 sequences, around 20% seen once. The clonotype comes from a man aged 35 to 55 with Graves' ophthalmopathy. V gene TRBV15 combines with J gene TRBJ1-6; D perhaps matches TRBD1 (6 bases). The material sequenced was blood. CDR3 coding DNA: TGTGCCACCAGCAGAACACAGGGTTTGGCCCTCCACTTT. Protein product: CATSRTQGLALHF. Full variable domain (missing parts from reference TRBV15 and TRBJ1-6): DAMVIQNPRYQVTQFGKPVTLSCSQTLNHNVMYWYQQKSSQAPKLLFHYYDKDFNNEADTPDNFQSRRPNTSFCFLDIRSPGLGDTAMYLCATSRTQGLALHFGNGTRLTVT.